Listed below are T cell receptor beta chains from one sample, sequenced in a study of blood T cell repertoires in COVID-19. TCRdb keeps only in-frame clones here, not all; method: immunoSEQ multiplex PCR. The sample records about 240,000 clones, around 83% being singletons. The sample comprised peripheral blood. All receptors derive from a woman of 80 years or more with COVID-19, enrolled during active disease. Each CDR3 is given with its conserved first and last residue. The size entry is marked missing in some rows and otherwise reads once, few, many or a size class.

clone_size,v_call,cdr3_aa
once,TRBV28,CASEESDRAGETQYF
once,TRBV9,CASSPGGNTIYF
-,TRBV18,CASSPLQEYEQYF
once,TRBV11-3,CASSSRTGGIETQYF
-,TRBV18,CASSYVPGDTEAFF
-,TRBV6-1,CASSEAIAGGPRNTQYF
-,TRBV28,CASRHDSTGWRLYVYGYTF
once,TRBV18,CASSPRGVEETQYF
-,TRBV6-5,CASSYSRQGAQPQHF
-,TRBV6-5,CASRTDRAIYF
-,TRBV6-5,CASRSTVVPYEQYF
few,TRBV7-6,CASSLAGAGEAFF
-,TRBV28,CASSFQSGPSPLHF
-,TRBV6-5,CASTPTGGPNEKLFF
-,TRBV7-9,CASSLDNRGRAFF
-,TRBV6-4,CASSVSSGTGGYGYTF
-,TRBV24-1,CATSDRRQGSYTGELFF
-,TRBV11-3,CASSSGLAGQETQYF
-,TRBV15,CATSDNRVNNQPQHF
-,TRBV9,CASSLRTSGGTGELFF
-,TRBV28,CASRSRPGTGGSTDTQYF
few,TRBV18,CASSPQTGSTDTQYF
-,TRBV28,CASSFTPISGNTIYF
-,TRBV2,CASTPEGTFPYNQSQHF
-,TRBV7-8,CASSLAYRAAGYTF
-,TRBV2,CASSGTVYEQYF
-,TRBV4-1,CASSPMGRILVEAFF
-,TRBV2,CASTGGQGKNTIYF
-,TRBV3-1/TRBV3-2,CASSQDIIIDKQYF